Each of the 17 T cell receptor beta chains below was sequenced from the same sample in a study of a mutant IDH1 vaccine in newly diagnosed glioma. For these receptors, no antigen is known. Measured with immunoSEQ multiplex PCR; TCRdb has only the in-frame clones, and not every one. This table has approximately 61,000 clones, roughly 79% appearing once. Time point of the sample: week 35, safety follow-up. The study gave 300 ug of mutant IDH1 20-mer peptide per vaccine dose, with topical imiquimod. Sample: PBMCs, taken from a glioma patient whose treatment included an IDH1 peptide vaccine. The receptors were sampled from a man aged 35-49 years with glioma.

The chain combines TRBV19 with TRBJ1-1; D call uncertain. Germline-derived CDR1 and CDR2 are LNHDA and SQIVND (reference sequence). Trimming took off 0 bases at V and 1 base at J, with 0 bases between the two ends. The CDR3 has 12 amino acids. CDR3: CASSIENTEAFF. In DNA form, the CDR3 reads TGTGCCAGTAGTATAGAGAACACTGAAGCTTTCTTT. The full variable domain, in which reference TRBV19 and TRBJ1-1 provide the parts outside the CDR3, is DGGITQSPKYLFRKEGQNVTLSCEQNLNHDAMYWYRQDPGQGLRLIYYSQIVNDFQKGDIAEGYSVSREKKESFPLTVTSAQKNPTAFYLCASSIENTEAFFGQGTRLTVV.

This chain uses TRBV18 with TRBJ1-3; the D is unclear. Trimming removed 0 bases from V and 2 bases from J, with 17 bases in between. CDR1 is KGHSH, CDR2 LQKENI, per germline. The CDR3 sequence is 18 residues long. The DNA for the CDR3 is TGTGCCAGCTCACCACCGAAGGGTGAGGTCGGGACTGGAAACACCATATATTTT. Translation: CASSPPKGEVGTGNTIYF.

The chain has TRBV5-1 and TRBJ2-2; D call uncertain. CDR3 length: 16 residues. CDR1 and CDR2 from the germline V gene are SGHRS and YFSETQ. The V end was cut by 4 bases, the J end by 5 bases, with 18 bases between. Here the CDR3 DNA reads TGCGCCAGCAGCACGGGCCAGTTCGTTAGGACCGGGGAGCTGTTTTTT. Its protein is CASSTGQFVRTGELFF.

This chain joins TRBV10-1 and TRBJ2-5, with unresolved D. There are 14 residues in the CDR3. The V end was cut by 4 bases, the J end by 2 bases, with 11 bases between. The germline V gene encodes CDR1 WNHNN and CDR2 SYGVQD (reference sequence). For the CDR3, the DNA is TGCGCCAGCAGTGCTAATGGTCCACAAGAGACCCAGTACTTC. Translating it yields CASSANGPQETQYF.

In DNA form, the CDR3 reads TGTGCTAGTGGTTTAGGGGATAACGGCAATCAGCCCCAGCATTTT. This gives the protein CASGLGDNGNQPQHF. J is TRBJ1-5 and V is TRBV12-5; D is possibly TRBD1 (5 bases). Trimming cost V 3 bases and J 2 bases, with 11 bases left between them. CDR3 size: 15 residues. Per germline, CDR1 LGHNT and CDR2 FRNRAP.

The chain links TRBV7-9 to TRBJ1-2; D is uncertain. The CDR3 consists of 12 residues. V lost 5 bases and J 4 bases, leaving 8 bases between the germline ends. Germline loops: CDR1 SEHNR, CDR2 FQNEAQ (reference sequence). CDR3 DNA: TGTGCCAGCAGCGGACCGGGCTATGGCTACACCTTC. It yields the protein CASSGPGYGYTF.

This clone appeared once. The genes are TRBV27 and TRBJ1-2; the D gene is possibly TRBD1 (6 bases). CDR1 is MNHEY, CDR2 SMNVEV, per germline (reference sequence). V was clipped by 6 bases and J by 6 bases, with 20 bases between them. CDR3 size: 15 residues. Here the CDR3 DNA reads TGTGCCAGCAGCCCCTACGCCGGGGGGCGGGATGGCTACACCTTC. Amino acid sequence: CASSPYAGGRDGYTF.

CDR3 nucleotide sequence: TGTGCCAGCAGCCCAGGGACAGGGTCTTCAGGTGAGCAGTTCTTC. Amino acid sequence: CASSPGTGSSGEQFF. The chain uses TRBV7-2 and TRBJ2-1, with 9 bases fitting TRBD1. J was trimmed by 9 bases and V by 5 bases; bases with no gene match: 11. This CDR3 comprises 15 residues. Germline lookup yields CDR1 SGHTA and CDR2 FQGNSA.

The V call is TRBV14, the J call TRBJ2-1; D possibly matches TRBD1 or TRBD2 (6 bases each). This CDR3 has 16 residues. Trimming removed 4 bases from V and 4 bases from J, with 17 bases in between. Germline loops: CDR1 SGHDN, CDR2 FVKESK. In DNA, the CDR3 is TGTGCCAGCAGCCCCCATGGGAGGACAGCTTACAATGAGCAGTTCTTC. As protein: CASSPHGRTAYNEQFF.

This chain's CDR3 is CASSTGWGGGYTF. The CDR3 DNA reads as TGTGCCAGCAGTACGGGTTGGGGAGGTGGCTACACCTTC. The chain carries TRBV2 and TRBJ1-2; D remains unclear. Trimming left V 5 bases short and J 7 bases short, with 14 bases between. Germline CDR1 SNHLY, CDR2 FYNNEI. This CDR3 region has 13 residues. Full variable domain (outside the CDR3, taken from reference TRBV2 and TRBJ1-2): EPEVTQTPSHQVTQMGQEVILRCVPISNHLYFYWYRQILGQKVEFLVSFYNNEISEKSEIFDDQFSVERPDGSNFTLKIRSTKLEDSAMYFCASSTGWGGGYTFGSGTRLTVV.

V gene TRBV7-8 combines with J gene TRBJ2-7; D might be TRBD1 or TRBD2, each matching 5 bases. The CDR3 length is 13 residues. The germline gives CDR1 SGHVS, CDR2 FQNEAQ. The ends were cut back, 8 bases at V and 5 bases at J, with 16 bases in the middle. Here the CDR3 DNA reads TGTGCCAGCTTCGAGGGGATTAGGGACGAGCAGTACTTC. Its translation is CASFEGIRDEQYF.

The chain is built from TRBV11-3 and TRBJ1-1, with TRBD1 identical over 7 bases. The V gene end was trimmed by 3 bases and the J gene end by 8 bases; junction bases not matched to a gene: 6. This CDR3 contains 13 residues. Germline V gene sequence: CDR1 SGHNT, CDR2 YENEEA. CDR3: CASSFQGQAEAFF. DNA of the CDR3: TGTGCCAGCAGCTTCCAAGGACAGGCAGAAGCTTTCTTT.

This clone was seen a single time. The CDR3 end shows no conserved phenylalanine or tryptophan, and so a read error is likely. The limits of the CDR3 on the DNA are not certain, so only TCRdb's listed CDR3 is given. The V and J genes are TRBV13 and TRBJ2-7; no check of the table's D call, TRBD1, against the DNA was made. CDR1 is PRHDT, CDR2 FYEKMQ, per germline (reference sequence). Counting both end residues, the CDR3 totals 8 amino acids. The CDR3 region is CASSPDTS.

In this sample, this clone turned up a few times. J is TRBJ2-7 and V is TRBV10-3; D not certain. Germline V gene data show CDR1 as ENHRY and CDR2 as SYGVKD. This CDR3 has 11 amino acids. Trimming pared 3 bases from V and 6 bases from J, leaving 6 bases between. CDR3 in DNA: TGTGCCATCAGTGACTCGTTCGAGCAGTACTTC. Its translation is CAISDSFEQYF.

This clone is a singleton in its sample. The chain employs TRBV7-2 and TRBJ2-7, with 9 bases matching TRBD2. Looked up from germline, CDR1 is SGHTA and CDR2 is FQGNSA. The CDR3 has 17 amino acids. The junction had 13 bases not matched to a gene; V was cut back by 1 base and J by 6 bases. The CDR3: CASSLVASGNAHSEQYF. As DNA, the CDR3 is TGTGCCAGCAGCTTAGTGGCTAGCGGGAATGCCCATAGCGAGCAGTACTTC.

The chain joins TRBV5-1 to TRBJ2-7; weak D call: TRBD1 (5 bases). V was trimmed by 0 bases and J by 1 base, leaving 8 bases between them. Germline V lookup: CDR1 SGHRS, CDR2 YFSETQ. The CDR3 is 14 amino acids. The CDR3 bases are TGCGCCAGCAGCTTGGCGGCAGGGTCCTACGAGCAGTACTTC. This translates into CASSLAAGSYEQYF.

V usage is TRBV2 and J usage is TRBJ1-1, with a possible D match to TRBD1 (6 bases). The V gene's germline CDR1 is SNHLY and CDR2 FYNNEI. This CDR3 comprises 14 residues. V gave up 6 bases and J gave up 0 bases, with 11 bases separating them. This chain's CDR3 is CASRPQGLNTEAFF. CDR3 sequence (DNA): TGTGCCAGCAGGCCCCAGGGGTTGAACACTGAAGCTTTCTTT. Complete variable domain (other parts from reference TRBV2 and TRBJ1-1): EPEVTQTPSHQVTQMGQEVILRCVPISNHLYFYWYRQILGQKVEFLVSFYNNEISEKSEIFDDQFSVERPDGSNFTLKIRSTKLEDSAMYFCASRPQGLNTEAFFGQGTRLTVV.